A single sample is the source of the 25 T cell receptor beta chains below, sequenced in a study of blood T cell repertoires in COVID-19. Assay used: immunoSEQ multiplex PCR; TCRdb lists only in-frame clones, some missing. There are roughly 200,000 clones in the sample; about 89% occur only once, and around 7% lies in the top ten. Sequencing was performed on peripheral blood. All receptors derive from a man aged 40-49 years with acute or convalescent COVID-19.

The rearrangement links TRBV2 to TRBJ2-1; 7 nucleotides line up with TRBD1. There are 15 residues in the CDR3. J gave up 4 bases and V 6 bases, and 9 bases lay outside the gene matches. Germline CDR1 SNHLY, CDR2 FYNNEI. The CDR3 DNA sequence: TGTGCCAGCAGAAAAGCCGGGACAGAATACAATGAGCAGTTCTTC. This translates into CASRKAGTEYNEQFF.

V and J are TRBV5-1 and TRBJ1-6; TRBD1 agrees at 7 bases. This CDR3 comprises 15 residues. V lost 3 bases, J lost 6 bases, and 6 bases stayed unmatched. Per the germline V gene, CDR1 is SGHRS and CDR2 is YFSETQ. In DNA form, the CDR3 reads TGCGCCAGCAGCTCAACAGGGGCCCTTAATTCACCCCTCCACTTT. Translating it yields CASSSTGALNSPLHF.

This clone was detected a few times. This chain uses TRBV7-9 with TRBJ2-2, with D tentatively TRBD1 (5 bases). Germline V gene sequence: CDR1 SEHNR, CDR2 FQNEAQ (reference sequence). Trimming took off 5 bases at V and 0 bases at J, with 7 bases between the two ends. This CDR3 is 14 amino acids long. CDR3 amino acids: CASSTRANTGELFF. CDR3 bases: TGTGCCAGCAGCACCAGGGCGAACACCGGGGAGCTGTTTTTT. Complete variable domain (other parts from reference TRBV7-9 and TRBJ2-2): DTGVSQNPRHKITKRGQNVTFRCDPISEHNRLYWYRQTLGQGPEFLTYFQNEAQLEKSRLLSDRFSAERPKGSFSTLEIQRTEQGDSAMYLCASSTRANTGELFFGEGSRLTVL.

This clone is a singleton in its sample. This rearrangement joins TRBV30 to TRBJ2-5, with 12 bases aligning to TRBD2. CDR1 and CDR2 from the germline V gene are GTSNPN and SVGIG (reference sequence). The J segment lost 7 bases and the V segment lost 8 bases, leaving 11 bases of the junction unmatched. This CDR3 comprises 14 residues. In DNA, the CDR3 is TGTGCCCGGGCCTCTAGCGGGGGGGGCGGGACCCAGTACTTC. Translation: CARASSGGGGTQYF. Drawing the rest from reference TRBV30 and TRBJ2-5, the complete variable domain is SQTIHQWPATLVQPVGSPLSLECTVEGTSNPNLYWYRQAAGRGLQLLFYSVGIGQISSEVPQNLSASRPQDRQFILSSKKLLLSDSGFYLCARASSGGGGTQYFGPGTRLLVL.

This clone has a single count. V is TRBV5-4 and J is TRBJ1-2, with D unresolved. Germline V CDR1 and CDR2: SGHNT, YYREEE (reference sequence). This CDR3 is 13 amino acids long. V lost 0 bases to trimming and J lost 4 bases, with 7 bases between them. Here the CDR3 reads CASSLGQVYGYTF. CDR3 sequence (DNA): TGTGCCAGCAGCTTGGGGCAGGTCTATGGCTACACCTTC. Looking up the rest from reference TRBV5-4 and TRBJ1-2 gives the full variable domain: ETGVTQSPTHLIKTRGQQVTLRCSSQSGHNTVSWYQQALGQGPQFIFQYYREEENGRGNFPPRFSGLQFPNYSSELNVNALELDDSALYLCASSLGQVYGYTFGSGTRLTVV.

In this sample, this clone turned up once. This rearrangement joins TRBV3-1 (or the pseudogene TRBV3-2) to TRBJ2-1, with D perhaps TRBD2 (6 bases). Germline values: CDR1 LGHDT, CDR2 YNNKEL (reference sequence). This CDR3 has 13 amino acids. With 3 bases removed from V and 6 bases from J, the gap between germline ends came to 9 bases. As DNA, the CDR3 is TGTGCCAGCAGCCAGGGGACTGCCAATGAGCAGTTCTTC. Residues: CASSQGTANEQFF.

The V and J genes are TRBV19 and TRBJ1-6, with D perhaps TRBD1 (6 bases). Germline values: CDR1 LNHDA, CDR2 SQIVND (reference sequence). Trimming left V 4 bases short and J 7 bases short, with 14 bases between. There are 15 residues in the CDR3. CDR3 sequence (DNA): TGTGCCAGTAGTAGGGCGGACAGTGGAAATTCACCCCTCCACTTT. This codes for CASSRADSGNSPLHF.

The chain joins TRBV5-8 to TRBJ1-4; tentatively, D is TRBD1 (6 bases). Germline V gene sequence: CDR1 SGHTS, CDR2 YDEGEE. CDR3 size: 15 residues. V was pared by 4 bases and J by 7 bases, with 17 bases between. CDR3 in DNA: TGTGCCAGCAGCCCCACAGGGCAATGGGGTGAAAAACTGTTTTTT. Its protein product is CASSPTGQWGEKLFF.

This chain connects TRBV15 to TRBJ2-7; D is possibly TRBD1 (6 bases). The germline V and J ends were trimmed by 0 bases and 7 bases, with 10 bases remaining between them. Germline V gene data show CDR1 as LNHNV and CDR2 as YYDKDF (reference sequence). The CDR3 is 13 residues long. The CDR3: CATSRDQGWEQYF. The CDR3 DNA is TGTGCCACCAGCAGAGATCAGGGGTGGGAGCAGTACTTC.

V is TRBV19 and J is TRBJ2-1, with TRBD2 as a possible D gene (6 bases). The CDR3 consists of 12 residues. With 10 bases removed from V and 4 bases from J, the gap between germline ends came to 11 bases. From germline, CDR1 is LNHDA and CDR2 SQIVND (reference sequence). The CDR3 region is CATRRGYNEQFF. In DNA, the CDR3 is TGTGCCACCCGGAGGGGTTACAATGAGCAGTTCTTC. The full variable domain, its missing parts supplied by reference TRBV19 and TRBJ2-1, is DGGITQSPKYLFRKEGQNVTLSCEQNLNHDAMYWYRQDPGQGLRLIYYSQIVNDFQKGDIAEGYSVSREKKESFPLTVTSAQKNPTAFYLCATRRGYNEQFFGPGTRLTVL.

The chain links TRBV6-5 to TRBJ2-3, with D uncertain. Between the trimmed V and J ends, which lost 6 bases and 2 bases, there was a span of 12 bases. This CDR3 has 14 residues. Germline values: CDR1 MNHEY, CDR2 SVGAGI. The CDR3, as DNA: TGTGCCAGCAGGACGGGTAAATACACAGATACGCAGTATTTT. Its translation: CASRTGKYTDTQYF.

This clone was seen just once. This sequence joins TRBV28 and TRBJ1-5; 7 bases agree with TRBD1. CDR1 and CDR2 from the germline V gene are MDHEN and SYDVKM. The V segment lost 5 bases and the J segment 0 bases; nucleotides outside the gene matches: 4. This CDR3 is 15 amino acids long. The CDR3 spells CASSRDSYSNQPQHF. DNA for the CDR3: TGTGCCAGCAGTCGGGACAGCTATAGCAATCAGCCCCAGCATTTT.

The chain links TRBV18 to TRBJ1-5; possibly TRBD1 for D (6 bases). Germline lookup yields CDR1 KGHSH and CDR2 LQKENI. The CDR3 covers 14 residues. V lost 2 bases and J 3 bases, leaving 8 bases between the germline ends. The chain's CDR3 is CASSPGTPNQPQHF. Written as DNA, the CDR3 is TGTGCCAGCTCACCAGGGACACCCAATCAGCCCCAGCATTTT.

The chain recombines TRBV6-5 with TRBJ2-1, with TRBD2 matching over 8 bases. Germline CDR1 MNHEY, CDR2 SVGAGI. V was pared by 6 bases and J by 2 bases, with 3 bases of the junction left unmatched. The CDR3 is made up of 14 amino acids. CDR3 DNA: TGTGCCAGCAGCCTACTAGCGGCCTACAATGAGCAGTTCTTC. Protein: CASSLLAAYNEQFF.

The chain joins TRBV14 to TRBJ2-6; possibly TRBD1 for D (5 bases). Germline CDR1 SGHDN, CDR2 FVKESK. There are 16 residues in the CDR3. Trimming removed 1 base at V and 2 bases at J, with 9 bases between. CDR3 bases: TGTGCCAGCAGCCAAGTTAGGGGTCCTGGGGCCAACGTCCTGACTTTC. Its translation: CASSQVRGPGANVLTF.

The chain joins TRBV27 to TRBJ2-1, with unresolved D. V lost 5 bases and J lost 2, with 7 bases in between. Germline values: CDR1 MNHEY, CDR2 SMNVEV (reference sequence). CDR3 length: 13 residues. CDR3 sequence reads: CASSPITYNEQFF. The CDR3, as DNA: TGTGCCAGCAGTCCTATCACCTACAATGAGCAGTTCTTC.

The table lists this clone with a count of one. CDR3 nucleotide sequence: TGCGCCAGCAGCTTGGGGGAGGCTATTAATGAAAAACTGTTTTTT. It is translated as CASSLGEAINEKLFF. J is TRBJ1-4 and V is TRBV5-1; no clear D. The V end lost 0 bases, the J end lost 4 bases, and 10 bases lay between the germline ends. Germline V gene data show CDR1 as SGHRS and CDR2 as YFSETQ. CDR3 size: 15 residues.

The chain is built from TRBV3-1 (or the pseudogene TRBV3-2) and TRBJ2-7; D remains ambiguous. The germline V gene encodes CDR1 LGHDT and CDR2 YNNKEL (reference sequence). V was trimmed by 2 bases and J by 5 bases, leaving 4 bases between them. The CDR3 runs to 11 residues. CDR3 amino acids: CASSQLDEQYF. In DNA, the CDR3 is TGTGCCAGCAGCCAACTTGACGAGCAGTACTTC.

The chain employs TRBV27 and TRBJ1-2; 8 positions agree with TRBD1. Trimming took 9 bases from V and 5 from J; bases not matched to a gene: 8. The CDR3 loop spans 13 amino acids. Germline assignment: CDR1 MNHEY and CDR2 SMNVEV (reference sequence). The CDR3 loop is CASGGQGVYGYTF. The DNA of the CDR3 is TGTGCCAGTGGTGGACAGGGCGTATATGGCTACACCTTC.

V usage is TRBV4-2 and J usage is TRBJ1-1; 10 bases match TRBD1. The CDR3 has 14 amino acids. Germline V CDR1 and CDR2: LGHNA, YNFKEQ. With V trimmed by 3 bases and J by 4 bases, 2 bases remained unmatched. The CDR3 sequence is CASSQDRGSTEAFF. CDR3 DNA: TGTGCCAGCAGCCAGGACAGGGGGTCCACTGAAGCTTTCTTT.

The gene calls are TRBV10-2 and TRBJ1-2, with 8 bases matching TRBD1. V was pared by 7 bases and J by 5 bases, with 6 bases of the junction left unmatched. Germline assignment: CDR1 WSHSY and CDR2 SAAADI. This CDR3 is built from 13 residues. This chain's CDR3 is CASTSDREYGYTF. Written as DNA, the CDR3 is TGCGCCAGCACGTCGGACAGGGAGTATGGCTACACCTTC.

V gene TRBV27 combines with J gene TRBJ2-7, with D maybe TRBD1 (5 bases). The CDR3 contains 16 residues. Germline V gives CDR1 MNHEY, CDR2 SMNVEV (reference sequence). V shed 0 bases and J shed 0 bases, with 12 bases lying between them. CDR3 in amino acids: CASSLSAGSYSYEQYF. CDR3 bases: TGTGCCAGCAGTTTATCGGCAGGGTCCTACTCCTACGAGCAGTACTTC.

This clone turned up a few times. The chain is built from TRBV6-5 and TRBJ1-1, with D hard to call. The CDR3 length is 11 residues. Trimming removed 6 bases at V and 2 bases at J, with 4 bases between. From germline, CDR1 is MNHEY and CDR2 SVGAGI. Here the CDR3 DNA reads TGTGCCAGCAGCATCAACACTGAAGCTTTCTTT. This encodes CASSINTEAFF.

The genes are TRBV7-8 and TRBJ2-2; a possible D gene is TRBD2 (5 bases). Germline CDR1 reads SGHVS; CDR2 reads FQNEAQ. CDR3 length: 15 amino acids. V gave up 3 bases and J gave up 4 bases, with 12 bases separating them. For the CDR3, the DNA is TGTGCCAGCAGCTTTGGGTTCGGGATCACCGGGGAGCTGTTTTTT. Encoded protein: CASSFGFGITGELFF.

This chain uses TRBV27 with TRBJ1-2, with 9 positions matching TRBD1. V was clipped by 0 bases and J by 2 bases; unmatched bases: 7. The CDR3 totals 17 residues. Germline V lookup: CDR1 MNHEY, CDR2 SMNVEV (reference sequence). In DNA, the CDR3 is TGTGCCAGCAGTTTATCTGGACAGGGGCCTAACAACTATGGCTACACCTTC. Protein: CASSLSGQGPNNYGYTF.